The present T cell receptor (beta chain) was sequenced within a study of cytomegalovirus exposure and HLA in healthy donors. Whole-study results and caveats: The tendency of first-cohort TCR clusters to co-occur in the 100 to 150 validation repertoires was identified by a subsequent analysis. Reported results showed that the classifier diagnosed cytomegalovirus status with high specificity and sensitivity.

Sequenced by immunoSEQ multiplex PCR; TCRdb stores in-frame clones only, minus some. The table records 150,000 to 200,000 clones, approximately 89% of them present only once. Worth noting for this clone: No antigen is known for it.

The donors formed part of the 120-subject validation cohort, distinct from the approximately 670-subject first cohort. This CDR3 spans 14 amino acids. Between the trimmed V and J ends, which lost 6 bases and 8 bases, there was a span of 19 bases. The germline CDR1 and CDR2 sequences are SGHTA and FQGNSA. The gene calls are TRBV7-2 and TRBJ1-1, with a tentative D call TRBD1 (5 bases). Sequenced material: PBMCs. This TCR came from a man aged 18 to 30 in good health and CMV-seropositive. The CDR3 sequence is CASRPITGAVEAFF. In DNA, the CDR3 is TGTGCCAGCAGACCTATCACAGGCGCTGTGGAAGCTTTCTTT.